The present T cell receptor beta chain was sequenced within a study of CD8 T cells in Susac syndrome. Study-wide findings and caveats: The study acknowledged a relatively small number of individuals in its TCR sequencing and HLA analysis.

Note on this clonotype: Its matching antigen is unknown. One end of the junction fails to match germline, which may point to a read error.

RNA, at about 0.5 to 1 ug, was reverse transcribed with random hexamers. A single record per CDR3 protein comes from TCRdb applying MiXCR to the immunoSEQ multiplex PCR reads. The table includes about 210,000 distinct CDR3 sequences, 95% detected once. The CDR3 has 12 amino acids. Germline V gene lookup returns CDR1 SQVTM and CDR2 ANQGSEA. The rearrangement uses TRBV29-1 and TRBJ1-1; D is unresolved. The clonotype was recovered from a human donor with multiple sclerosis. The sample consisted of CD4+ T cells from PBMCs. The CDR3 DNA follows: TGCAGCGTTGAAGGTTCGGGCACTGAAACTTTCTTT. Its protein product is CSVEGSGTETFF.